This TCR beta chain comes out of a study of metastatic and nonmetastatic thyroid tumors. Per the original data handling: Clinicopathological groups of papillary thyroid cancer showed CDR3 differences that were used to build a distant-metastasis classifier. TCRdb reprocessed the PCR reads via MiXCR. The V and J calls shown here were made by TCRdb, not taken from the authors' results. Of approximately 24,000 clones in the sample, more than 20% were seen once. Not a single patient had been given any form of treatment at any point before undergoing thyroid surgery. This clone is termed medium-sized. Germline lookup yields CDR1 SGHRS and CDR2 YFSETQ. The germline V and J ends were trimmed by 2 bases and 3 bases, with 11 bases remaining between them. The CDR3 covers 14 residues.

The sequence derives from a male donor with papillary thyroid cancer or a benign thyroid nodule (not recorded which). Some clones in this sample may be carry-over from other donors' samples. The sequencing sample was made of blood. The chain is built from TRBV5-1 and TRBJ1-1; D is ambiguous. Here the CDR3 reads CASSFEEGYTEAFF. In nucleotides, the CDR3 is TGCGCCAGCAGCTTTGAGGAGGGATACACTGAAGCTTTCTTT.